The source of this T cell receptor beta chain is a study of OX40 agonist ivuxolimab in advanced cancers. For the wider study: The costimulatory receptor OX40 (CD134) was targeted by ivuxolimab, a fully human IgG2 agonistic monoclonal antibody. Intravenous ivuxolimab was administered to patients every 2 weeks at six dose levels: 0.01, 0.1, 0.3, 1.5, 3 and 10 mg/kg. Of the 50 or so patients in dose escalation, around 19 had hepatocellular carcinoma, about 15 had melanoma, 9 had renal cell carcinoma and 9 had head and neck cancer. A male proportion of about 79% and a mean age of around 60 years, ranging from 23 to 79, were recorded for the dose-escalation cohort. Prior anti-PD-1, anti-PD-L1 or anti-CTLA-4 therapy was permitted, and checkpoint inhibitors had been received by around 39% of dose-escalation patients. Partial responses occurred in three dose-escalation patients, of whom one had hepatocellular carcinoma and two had cutaneous melanoma. Peripheral TCRbeta sequencing aimed to test whether ivuxolimab altered TCR sequence diversity and caused clonal T-cell expansion. The paper describes the monotherapy dose-escalation part (N of about 52 patients) of the phase I trial of ivuxolimab.

V is trimmed back by 3 bases and J by 2 bases, and the junction contains 6 bases that no gene match accounts for. CDR1 and CDR2 are drawn from the germline V gene (reference sequence): LNHDA, SQIVND. The CDR3 holds 16 amino acids from the cysteine to the phenylalanine. Of the read, only the CDR3 DNA is kept; its 48 bases are in frame from base 1. Genomic DNA was isolated from the sorted cells so that the TCRbeta CDR3 region could be sequenced. TCRbeta CDR3 regions were sequenced using the immunoSEQ Assay. TCRdb provides this immuneACCESS table in a form limited to in-frame rearrangements. Some clones are lacking; in checked studies, under half of them reflect an unresolved V gene, and why the rest are absent is not known. In all, the sample holds roughly 120,000 clones, and more than 80% of those were seen once. In total, the top ten clones hold around 0.57% of the sample. Results and caveats for the whole study, not just this receptor: On average, CD8+ T cells showed more expanded clones than CD4+ T cells after ivuxolimab. The antigen specificity of the clonally expanded peripheral T cells was not determined. Clonal expansion of both CD4+ and CD8+ blood T cells was observed from baseline to week 6 at doses 0.1 to 3.0 mg/kg. In partial responders in the 0.1-3.0 mg/kg groups, normalized peripheral clonal expansion was found to be among the lowest, especially among CD8+ T cells. Low levels of normalized T-cell clonal expansion were also seen in some patients who did not respond.

The trial excluded patients who had a history of autoimmune disease or who were on systemic immunosuppression. Peripheral blood for TCR sequencing was collected from all dose cohorts at baseline, on cycle 4 day 1, and on cycle 7 day 1. Samples were obtained from an open-label, multicenter, first-in-human phase I dose-escalation trial of ivuxolimab. Adults with locally advanced or metastatic melanoma, renal cell carcinoma, hepatocellular carcinoma or head and neck squamous cell carcinoma were enrolled in the trial. Before TCR sequencing, CD4+ and CD8+ T cells were separately sorted from peripheral blood. Worth noting for this clone: Its antigen remains unidentified. One base away there is no much larger clone; base qualities are not given.

This TCR derives from an adult with an advanced solid tumor such as melanoma, head and neck, liver or kidney cancer. In this chain, TRBV19 is recombined with TRBJ1-2, and TRBD1 matches 10 of the central bases. Sequencing was performed on CD4+ or CD8+ T cells sorted from blood, taken in a trial of the OX40 agonist ivuxolimab. The nucleotides read TGTGCCAGTAGTATCGATCCGGGACAGGGGAACTATGGCTACACCTTC. Its amino acids are CASSIDPGQGNYGYTF.